The clone carrying this T cell receptor (beta chain) has just one count. This specimen includes other DNA sequences encoding the same CDR3. The data are from a study of blood T cell repertoires in COVID-19. Study context: Samples representing acute and convalescent COVID-19 were sourced from the United States, Italy and Spain.

CDR1 KGHSH and CDR2 LQKENI come from the germline V gene. CDR3 length: 15 residues. The V and J ends lost 3 bases and 7 bases, in that order; junction bases with no gene match: 11. In the source study's methods: For nucleated cells, counts were estimated from reference gene primer amplification. Measured with immunoSEQ multiplex PCR; TCRdb has only the in-frame clones, and not every one. That table gives V, J and clone size, and the DNA gave D and trimming. The profile covers more than 150,000 clones, with more than 80% appearing a single time and about 7% taken by the ten largest. The chain recombines TRBV18 with TRBJ2-7; 8 nucleotides match TRBD1. The clonotype was recovered from a human donor in a cohort sampled during active COVID-19. Sequenced: peripheral blood. DNA of the CDR3: TGTGCCAGCTCACCCAGAGGCCAGGGGGCGGGGGAGCAGTACTTC. Encoded protein: CASSPRGQGAGEQYF.